This is a list of T cell receptor beta chains from one sample in a study of molecular identifiers for immune sequencing clone quantification. TCRdb reprocessed the PCR reads via MiXCR and lists one record per CDR3 protein. The sample holds 79,000 or so distinct CDR3 sequences; approximately 23% are singletons and the top ten take less than 0.85%. What was sequenced was naive CD8+ T cells from blood, with Jurkat cell RNA spiked in. These receptors were obtained from a human donor in good health. Some libraries in this study had Jurkat cell RNA spiked in. The CDR3 runs from the conserved cysteine through the conserved F or W.

TRBJ1-1 | 14 | TRBV4-1 | CASSFATGNTEAFF
TRBJ2-2 | 18 | TRBV7-6 | CASSLVGHLGRNTGELFF
TRBJ1-1 | 13 | TRBV5-1 | CASSFGENTEAFF
TRBJ1-2 | 13 | TRBV12-3/TRBV12-4 | CASSHQGEYGYTF
TRBJ2-7 | 15 | TRBV27 | CASSSGTASSYERYF
TRBJ1-2 | 19 | TRBV20-1 | CGARVGQFTFQEANYGYTF
TRBJ2-3 | 15 | TRBV9 | CASSVGGTEGDTQYF
TRBJ2-7 | 14 | TRBV7-6 | CASSFGGRVNEQYF
TRBJ2-2 | 14 | TRBV28 | CASSLFDRHGELFF
TRBJ1-5 | 14 | TRBV6-2/TRBV6-3 | CASSYSGMDQPQHF
TRBJ2-3 | 12 | TRBV5-1 | CASSWTDFEQYF
TRBJ2-1 | 12 | TRBV5-6 | CASSLVNNEQFF
TRBJ2-1 | 12 | TRBV30 | CAWNGQNNEQFF
TRBJ2-3 | 16 | TRBV20-1 | CSARDGSGGAKDTQYF
TRBJ2-7 | 13 | TRBV6-5 | CASSYSSRYEQYF
TRBJ1-6 | 12 | TRBV7-9 | CASGRVGSPLHF
TRBJ2-2 | 18 | TRBV2 | CASSGGLAGPLYTGELFF
TRBJ2-7 | 14 | TRBV6-1 | CASPDRPDSYEQYF
TRBJ1-1 | 14 | TRBV6-1 | CASSGSRDLAEAFF
TRBJ2-2 | 15 | TRBV19 | CASSISGGSTGELFF
TRBJ1-1 | 12 | TRBV28 | CASSFRGGEAFF
TRBJ2-1 | 17 | TRBV7-6 | CASSLGTSGATYNEQLF
TRBJ2-7 | 14 | TRBV27 | CASTLTSRLHEQYF
TRBJ2-7 | 13 | TRBV28 | CASSFVRGYEQYF
TRBJ2-7 | 10 | TRBV6-1 | CASGLYEQYF
TRBJ2-7 | 15 | TRBV7-9 | CASSPGWGSSYEQYF
TRBJ2-1 | 15 | TRBV6-1 | CASSETSASYNEQFF